The following is a T cell receptor beta chain sequence with its context. The antigen remains unidentified. TCRdb's copy holds only in-frame clones and misses some; the assay was immunoSEQ multiplex PCR. The sample records 200,000 to 250,000 clones, roughly 85% being singletons. This sample is drawn from a study of cytomegalovirus exposure and HLA in healthy donors. Study results and caveats: Researchers counted 150 to 200 TCR beta chains as cytomegalovirus-associated. In the 90 to 150 validation repertoires, about 94% of cluster scores exceeded 0, per a later analysis.

This CDR3 is built from 18 residues. Germline loops: CDR1 LGHNA, CDR2 YNFKEQ. Between the trimmed V and J ends, which lost 0 bases and 0 bases, there was a span of 15 bases. The receptor was derived from a woman between 18 and 29 years old in good health and CMV-seronegative. What was sequenced was PBMCs. V usage is TRBV4-2 and J usage is TRBJ2-1; D tentatively fits TRBD1 or TRBD2 (5 bases each). The CDR3 region is CASSQDPYEGSSYNEQFF. The CDR3 nucleotides are TGTGCCAGCAGCCAAGACCCGTATGAGGGGAGCTCCTACAATGAGCAGTTCTTC.